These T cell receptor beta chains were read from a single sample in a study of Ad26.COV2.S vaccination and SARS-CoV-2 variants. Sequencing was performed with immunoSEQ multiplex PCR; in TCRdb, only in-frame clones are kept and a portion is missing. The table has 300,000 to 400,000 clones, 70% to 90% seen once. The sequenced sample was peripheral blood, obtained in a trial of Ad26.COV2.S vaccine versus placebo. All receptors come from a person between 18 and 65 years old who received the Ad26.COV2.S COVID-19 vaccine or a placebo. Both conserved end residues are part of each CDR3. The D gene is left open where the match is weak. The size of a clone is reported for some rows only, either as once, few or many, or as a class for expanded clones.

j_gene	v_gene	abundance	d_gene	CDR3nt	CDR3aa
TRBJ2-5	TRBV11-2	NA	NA	TGTGCCAGCAGCTTCAAGGAGACCCAGTACTTC	CASSFKETQYF
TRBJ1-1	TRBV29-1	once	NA	TGCAGCGTTGAAAAGGGTACGGGGCGGTCGGAAGCTTTCTTT	CSVEKGTGRSEAFF
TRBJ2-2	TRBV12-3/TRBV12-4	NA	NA	TGTGCCAGCAGTCCCACGAACACCGGGGAGCTGTTTTTT	CASSPTNTGELFF
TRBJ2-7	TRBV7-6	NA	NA	TGTGCCAGCAGCTTAGCGGACAGCCCTACCTACGAGCAGTACTTC	CASSLADSPTYEQYF
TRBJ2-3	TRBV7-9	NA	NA	TGTGCCAGCAGCTCCGACCGCCCCCGCTCAGATACGCAGTATTTT	CASSSDRPRSDTQYF
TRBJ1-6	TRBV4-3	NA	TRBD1	TGCGCCAGCAGGTCCGGGACAGAGAATTCACCCCTCCACTTT	CASRSGTENSPLHF
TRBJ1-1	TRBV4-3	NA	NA	TGCGCCAGCAGCCCCCACCTGAACACTGAAGCTTTCTTT	CASSPHLNTEAFF
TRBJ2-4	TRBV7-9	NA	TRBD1	TGTGCCAGCAGCTCCGGGACAGGACTAGCCAAAAACATTCAGTACTTC	CASSSGTGLAKNIQYF
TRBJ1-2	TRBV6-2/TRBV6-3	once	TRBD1	TGTGCCAGCAGTTACTCGCGACAGGGAGTAGATGGCTACACCTTC	CASSYSRQGVDGYTF
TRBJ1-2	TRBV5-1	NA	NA	TGCGCCAGCAGCTTGCCCGGAAACTATGGCTACACCTTC	CASSLPGNYGYTF
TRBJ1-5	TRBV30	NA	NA	TGTGCCTGGAGTAGGAGTGGGCCCCAGCATTTT	CAWSRSGPQHF
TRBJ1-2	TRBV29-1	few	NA	TGCAGCGTTGGACCGGGACCCTATGGCTACACCTTC	CSVGPGPYGYTF
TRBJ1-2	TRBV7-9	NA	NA	TGTGCCAGCAGCTCCCCCTATGGCTACACCTTC	CASSSPYGYTF
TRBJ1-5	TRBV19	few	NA	TGTGCCAGTAGTATCAGGGGAAGCAATCAGCCCCAGCATTTT	CASSIRGSNQPQHF
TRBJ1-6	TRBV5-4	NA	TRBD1	TGTGCCAGCAGCCCCGGACAGGGGGATAATTCACCCCTCCACTTT	CASSPGQGDNSPLHF
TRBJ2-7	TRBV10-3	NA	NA	TGTGCCATCAGTGAGTCGGCAGAAAGCTACGAGCAGTACTTC	CAISESAESYEQYF
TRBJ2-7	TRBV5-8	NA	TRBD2	TGTGCCAGCAGCTTGGCCCTGACTAGCGGGGGCCGAGGAGAGCAGTACTTC	CASSLALTSGGRGEQYF
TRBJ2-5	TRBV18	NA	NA	TGTGCCAGCTCACGGGGCAGCGGGCAAGAGACCCAGTACTTC	CASSRGSGQETQYF
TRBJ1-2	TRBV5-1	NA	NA	TGCGCCAGCAGCTTAGGTTATAGCTATGGCTACACCTTC	CASSLGYSYGYTF
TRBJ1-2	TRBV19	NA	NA	TGTGCCAGTAGTTCATCGGACAGAGGGGGCTATGGCTACACCTTC	CASSSSDRGGYGYTF
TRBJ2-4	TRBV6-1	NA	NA	TGTGCCAGCAGTGACCCGACTCTCGGGGAAGGCAAAAACATTCAGTACTTC	CASSDPTLGEGKNIQYF
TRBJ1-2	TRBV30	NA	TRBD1	TGTGCCTGGAGACTCATTCAGGGGGGATATGGCTACACCTTC	CAWRLIQGGYGYTF
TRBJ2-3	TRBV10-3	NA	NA	TGTGCCATCAGTGTATCGGGAACAGATACGCAGTATTTT	CAISVSGTDTQYF
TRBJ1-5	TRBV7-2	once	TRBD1	TGTGCCAGCAGCTTAGACAGGGGTCAGCCCCAGCATTTT	CASSLDRGQPQHF